Listed here is a single T cell receptor beta chain. PCR was performed a second time for about 7 to 12 cycles using a sample-barcoded 5' primer and a J-beta primer mix. One entry per CDR3 protein results from TCRdb running MiXCR on the 5' RACE reads. The data hold under 2 million distinct CDR3 sequences, with about 31% observed a single time. This sample is part of a study of blood T cells in healthy people across ages. No fewer than 5.5 micrograms of total RNA were isolated from every sample. The V gene's germline CDR1 is DFQATT and CDR2 SNEGSKA (reference sequence). V was clipped by 5 bases and J by 1 base, with 11 bases between them. This CDR3 has 13 amino acids.

The chain uses TRBV20-1 and TRBJ2-5; weak D call: TRBD1 (5 bases). The receptor was derived from a woman in her thirties in good health. Sequenced material: blood. CDR3 nucleotide sequence: TGCAGTGCTCCATGGGGCGGCCAAGAGACCCAGTACTTC. It is translated as CSAPWGGQETQYF.